A single sample gave rise to the 9 T cell receptor beta chains below, sequenced in a study of blood T cell repertoires in COVID-19. The repertoire was sequenced with immunoSEQ multiplex PCR; TCRdb's copy has only in-frame clones and lacks some. The sample carries tens of thousands of clones, around 83% recorded once. The sample consisted of peripheral blood. These receptors all come from a man aged 25 to 45 with COVID-19, enrolled during active disease.

The V and J genes are TRBV2 and TRBJ1-3; a weak D match, TRBD1 (5 bases). Germline CDR1 is SNHLY and CDR2 is FYNNEI. Between the trimmed V and J ends, which lost 2 bases and 2 bases, there was a span of 13 bases. The CDR3 is 16 amino acids. DNA of the CDR3: TGTGCCAGCAGTGAAAGGGTCAGGGCGACTGGAAACACCATATATTTT. As protein: CASSERVRATGNTIYF. The entire variable domain, with the rest obtained from reference TRBV2 and TRBJ1-3, is as follows: EPEVTQTPSHQVTQMGQEVILRCVPISNHLYFYWYRQILGQKVEFLVSFYNNEISEKSEIFDDQFSVERPDGSNFTLKIRSTKLEDSAMYFCASSERVRATGNTIYFGEGSWLTVV.

This clone appeared a few times. The rearrangement links TRBV6-2 or TRBV6-3 to TRBJ1-5; the D is unclear. Germline assignment: CDR1 MNHEY and CDR2 SVGEGT. V was shortened by 6 bases and J by 5 bases, with 11 bases between the two germline ends. The CDR3 length is 13 residues. CDR3 DNA sequence: TGTGCCAGCAGCCCCTCGTCCCATCAGCCCCAGCATTTT. This encodes CASSPSSHQPQHF.

The chain links TRBV11-1 to TRBJ2-1; D gene ambiguous. The germline V gene encodes CDR1 SGHAT and CDR2 FQDESV (reference sequence). The CDR3 loop spans 14 amino acids. V was clipped by 3 bases and J by 0 bases, with 6 bases between them. The CDR3 is CASSFPSSYNEQFF. In DNA form, the CDR3 reads TGTGCCAGCAGCTTTCCCAGCTCCTACAATGAGCAGTTCTTC. Full variable domain (missing parts from reference TRBV11-1 and TRBJ2-1): EAEVAQSPRYKITEKSQAVAFWCDPISGHATLYWYRQILGQGPELLVQFQDESVVDDSQLPKDRFSAERLKGVDSTLKIQPAELGDSAMYLCASSFPSSYNEQFFGPGTRLTVL.

In the case of this clone: Other DNA sequences within the sample encode an identical CDR3. The rearrangement uses TRBV28 and TRBJ2-5; D unclear. V lost 6 bases to trimming and J lost 2 bases, with 10 bases between them. CDR1 and CDR2 (germline): MDHEN, SYDVKM. CDR3 size: 13 residues. This chain's CDR3 is CASRKNTQETQYF. Here the CDR3 DNA reads TGTGCCAGCAGAAAAAATACTCAAGAGACCCAGTACTTC.

The genes are TRBV7-2 and TRBJ2-1, with D possibly TRBD1 on 7 matching bases. Deletions cut 4 bases from V and 8 bases from J, with 12 bases between. The CDR3 totals 13 residues. The germline CDR1 and CDR2 sequences are SGHTA and FQGNSA. This chain's CDR3 is CASSSEGAYEQFF. The CDR3 bases are TGTGCCAGCAGCTCGGAGGGGGCCTATGAGCAGTTCTTC. Full variable domain (rest looked up from reference TRBV7-2 and TRBJ2-1): GAGVSQSPSNKVTEKGKDVELRCDPISGHTALYWYRQSLGQGLEFLIYFQGNSAPDKSGLPSDRFSAERTGGSVSTLTIQRTQQEDSAVYLCASSSEGAYEQFFGPGTRLTVL.

The chain is built from TRBV4-1 and TRBJ2-1; 9 bases are a match to TRBD2. V shed 1 base, J shed 6 bases, and the junction held 10 bases outside the gene matches. The CDR3 covers 17 residues. Germline values: CDR1 MGHRA, CDR2 YSYEKL. The chain's CDR3 is CASSQAPMAGGVNEQFF. The CDR3 region has the DNA TGCGCCAGCAGCCAAGCCCCCATGGCGGGGGGGGTCAATGAGCAGTTCTTC.

The V and J genes are TRBV27 and TRBJ2-2; 9 nucleotides agree with TRBD2. The CDR3 totals 17 residues. CDR1 and CDR2 from the germline V gene are MNHEY and SMNVEV (reference sequence). V lost 5 bases, J lost 3 bases, and 10 bases stayed unmatched. The CDR3 region is CASSTLAGARDTGELFF. CDR3 coding DNA: TGTGCCAGCAGTACCTTAGCGGGAGCCCGTGACACCGGGGAGCTGTTTTTT.

The rearrangement uses TRBV10-3 and TRBJ2-7, with a weak D call TRBD1 (5 bases). This CDR3 is built from 13 residues. Trimming removed 6 bases at V and 5 bases at J, with 14 bases between. The germline CDR1 and CDR2 sequences are ENHRY and SYGVKD. CDR3 sequence reads: CAIRQGVFDEQYF. CDR3 bases: TGTGCCATCAGACAAGGGGTTTTCGACGAGCAGTACTTC.

The chain is built from TRBV10-3 and TRBJ1-2; D remains ambiguous. Germline V lookup: CDR1 ENHRY, CDR2 SYGVKD. V was trimmed by 6 bases and J by 0 bases, leaving 14 bases between them. This CDR3 contains 15 residues. The CDR3 region has the DNA TGTGCCATCAGAGAAGCCCTTCTAGCTAACTATGGCTACACCTTC. This encodes CAIREALLANYGYTF.